One sample yielded the 29 T cell receptor beta chains listed below, sequenced in a study of molecular identifiers for immune sequencing clone quantification (dated 2018 in TCRdb). Preparation of the library involved PCR. Sequencing relied on a NextSeq 500. TCRdb cleaned the public reads at Q25 with fastp, built clones with MiXCR and kept in-frame beta chains. Under each unique CDR3 protein, matching rows form one entry showing the most common genes and DNA. The sample table contains approximately 97,000 distinct CDR3 sequences; only one count was recorded for around 30% of them. Together, the top ten hold 9% to 10% of the sample. The sample comprised naive CD8+ T cells from blood, with Jurkat cell RNA spiked in. Interpreted using the paper, the cell subset or site label stands for: FACS-sorted CD8+CD4-CCR7+CD45RA+ naive T cells. The receptor source for this set is a human donor in good health. Some libraries in this study had Jurkat cell RNA spiked in.

This clonotype showed up many times. This rearrangement joins TRBV28 to TRBJ2-7, with a tentative D call TRBD2 (5 bases). This CDR3 has 14 residues. Germline values: CDR1 MDHEN, CDR2 SYDVKM. V dropped 3 bases and J dropped 4 bases, with 13 bases sitting between them. CDR3 DNA: TGTGCCAGCAGTTTGAACCTTGAGCGGTACGAGCAGTACTTC. Protein product: CASSLNLERYEQYF.

As to this clonotype: This may be a read error, as it is one base from a much larger clone. The genes are TRBV6-6 and TRBJ1-5, with D uncertain. Trimming took off 10 bases at V and 5 bases at J, with 21 bases between the two ends. The CDR3 has 15 amino acids. CDR1 and CDR2 (germline): MNHNY, SVGAGI (reference sequence). CDR3 in DNA: TGTGCCACAGATCGCGACGTGGGGTCTCATCAGCCCCAGCATTTT. This gives the protein CATDRDVGSHQPQHF.

With respect to this clonotype: As the CDR3 is not closed by the conserved phenylalanine or tryptophan, this likely results from a read error. V gene TRBV12-3 or TRBV12-4 combines with J gene TRBJ2-2; D is unresolved. V was trimmed by 6 bases and J by 9 bases, leaving 11 bases between them. The length of the CDR3 is 12 residues. As DNA, the CDR3 is TGTGCCAGCAGCCCAGCGACGAGGGAGCTGTTTTAT. Its protein is CASSPATRELFY.

In this sample, this clonotype turned up a few times. The chain has TRBV14 and TRBJ1-5; D possibly corresponds to TRBD1 (6 bases). In germline, CDR1 is SGHDN, CDR2 FVKESK. The V gene lost 5 bases and the J gene lost 0 bases, with 20 bases spanning the gap. The CDR3 length is 18 residues. CDR3 amino acids: CASSARDRRHYSNQPQHF. CDR3 DNA: TGTGCCAGCAGCGCTCGCGACAGGCGACACTATAGCAATCAGCCCCAGCATTTT.

In this sample, this clonotype turned up many times. The J gene is TRBJ1-1, the V gene TRBV28; 9 bases are shared with TRBD1. CDR3 length: 15 amino acids. From germline, CDR1 is MDHEN and CDR2 SYDVKM. V was pared by 3 bases and J by 6 bases, with 8 bases of the junction left unmatched. The CDR3 nucleotides read TGTGCCAGCAGTTTCTGGGACAGGGTCGACGCTGAAGCTTTCTTT. Protein: CASSFWDRVDAEAFF.

This clonotype was counted many times. This chain links TRBV7-9 with TRBJ2-7, with D possibly TRBD2 on 6 matching bases. Germline assignment: CDR1 SEHNR and CDR2 FQNEAQ (reference sequence). V lost 10 bases, J lost 2 bases, and 12 bases lay in between. The length of the CDR3 is 12 residues. The CDR3 coding sequence is TGTGCCACCGGGACTGGCACCTACGAGCAGTACTTC. Protein sequence: CATGTGTYEQYF.

The chain links TRBV5-1 to TRBJ2-7; unclear D gene. CDR1 and CDR2 (germline): SGHRS, YFSETQ. V gave up 4 bases and J gave up 0 bases, with 11 bases separating them. The CDR3 has 14 residues. This chain's CDR3 is CASSPSDSSYEQYF. In DNA, the CDR3 is TGCGCCAGCAGCCCGAGTGATAGCTCCTACGAGCAGTACTTC.

This clonotype was observed once. Since a much larger clone is just one base distant, this may be a read error. The J gene is TRBJ1-4, the V gene TRBV9; D gene ambiguous. Germline CDR1 SGDLS, CDR2 YYNGEE. The CDR3 length is 16 residues. In DNA form, the CDR3 reads TGTGCCACCAGCTTCGCCCAAGAACCGGGAGGTGAAAAACTGTTTTTT. As protein: CATSFAQEPGGEKLFF.

The gene calls are TRBV15 and TRBJ1-1; D is ambiguous. V lost 4 bases and J 1 base, leaving 7 bases between the germline ends. The germline gives CDR1 LNHNV, CDR2 YYDKDF (reference sequence). CDR3 length equals 13 residues. The CDR3 region is CATSTRENTEAFF. The CDR3 DNA reads as TGTGCCACCAGCACACGGGAGAACACTGAAGCTTTCTTT.

The V call is TRBV7-9, the J call TRBJ2-7; TRBD2 aligns across 11 bases. Germline V lookup: CDR1 SEHNR, CDR2 FQNEAQ (reference sequence). V shed 5 bases and J 1 base; nucleotides not matched to a gene: 1. The CDR3 spans 14 residues. CDR3 in amino acids: CASSPSGGSYEQYF. The CDR3 DNA follows: TGTGCCAGCAGCCCTAGCGGGGGGTCCTACGAGCAGTACTTC.

This chain connects TRBV4-2 to TRBJ1-1; D not resolved. The CDR3 is 13 residues long. CDR1 and CDR2 (germline): LGHNA, YNFKEQ. V lost 0 bases to trimming and J lost 11 bases, with 13 bases between them. The CDR3 DNA reads as TGTGCCAGCAGCCAAGAGGTGGGCAGGTCCGCTTTCTTT. Translated, it gives CASSQEVGRSAFF.

Comment on this clonotype: A much bigger clone sits one base away, suggesting this may be a read error. This chain connects TRBV11-2 to TRBJ2-1; D ambiguous. This CDR3 comprises 14 residues. The V end was cut by 3 bases, the J end by 5 bases, with 11 bases between. Germline CDR1 and CDR2: SGHAT and FQNNGV. DNA for the CDR3: TGTGCCAGCAGCTTTTCGGAAGAGAACAATGAGCAGTTCTTC. This codes for CASSFSEENNEQFF.

This clonotype was observed a handful of times. The rearrangement uses TRBV5-1 and TRBJ2-7; 8 bases match TRBD2. The V gene end was trimmed by 4 bases and the J gene end by 5 bases; junction bases not matched to a gene: 14. The CDR3 runs 16 residues. CDR1 and CDR2 (germline): SGHRS, YFSETQ. The CDR3 DNA reads TGCGCCAGCAGCCCGTCGGGGGGGCCCCCCATCCACGAGCAGTACTTC. Protein sequence: CASSPSGGPPIHEQYF.

The chain employs TRBV6-5 and TRBJ2-3, with a possible D match to TRBD2 (5 bases). Trimming cost V 3 bases and J 6 bases, with 16 bases left between them. This CDR3 region has 15 residues. Germline CDR1 MNHEY, CDR2 SVGAGI. CDR3 nucleotide sequence: TGTGCCAGCAGTTATGGACTTCCCAAACCGGATACGCAGTATTTT. Protein sequence: CASSYGLPKPDTQYF.

This clonotype has a count of ten or more. The J gene is TRBJ2-7, the V gene TRBV5-6; D gene uncertain. Deletions cut 0 bases from V and 5 bases from J, with 3 bases between. Looked up from germline, CDR1 is SGHDT and CDR2 is YYEEEE. The CDR3 runs to 11 residues. For the CDR3, the DNA is TGTGCCAGCAGCTTGGGCCACGAGCAGTACTTC. It is translated as CASSLGHEQYF.

This clonotype turned up a few times. V gene TRBV20-1 combines with J gene TRBJ2-3; 7 bases are shared with TRBD1. The CDR3 sequence is 13 residues long. J was trimmed by 3 bases and V by 5 bases; bases with no gene match: 5. Germline V gene sequence: CDR1 DFQATT, CDR2 SNEGSKA (reference sequence). In nucleotides, the CDR3 is TGCAGTGCTCGTACAGGGGCAACAGATACGCAGTATTTT. Protein product: CSARTGATDTQYF.

Regarding this clonotype: This may come from a read error, since a much larger clone is one base off. The chain combines TRBV4-2 with TRBJ2-7, with a possible D match to TRBD1 (5 bases). The CDR3 loop spans 12 amino acids. Germline V CDR1 and CDR2: LGHNA, YNFKEQ. The CDR3 coding sequence is TGTGCCAGCAGCCAAGGGGGCTACGAGCAGCACTTC. This encodes CASSQGGYEQHF.

This clonotype has more than one count but fewer than ten. The V call is TRBV6-5, the J call TRBJ2-7, with D unresolved. This CDR3 has 13 amino acids. Trimming took 4 bases from V and 5 from J, leaving 12 bases between them. The V gene's germline CDR1 is MNHEY and CDR2 SVGAGI. The CDR3 spells CASSFLENHEQYF. The DNA for the CDR3 is TGTGCCAGCAGTTTTCTAGAGAACCACGAGCAGTACTTC.

V gene TRBV20-1 combines with J gene TRBJ2-1; the D gene is possibly TRBD2 (5 bases). Trimming removed 3 bases at V and 4 bases at J, with 19 bases between. Germline loops: CDR1 DFQATT, CDR2 SNEGSKA (reference sequence). This CDR3 is 16 amino acids long. CDR3 coding DNA: TGCAGTGCTAGTTTTCTAGCACCGTCGGATTACAATGAGCAGTTCTTC. This gives the protein CSASFLAPSDYNEQFF.

Only a few counts were recorded for this clonotype. The chain links TRBV4-3 to TRBJ2-7; 9 bases fit TRBD2. The junction had 3 bases not matched to a gene; V was cut back by 4 bases and J by 2 bases. The CDR3 is 14 residues long. Germline loops: CDR1 LGHNA, CDR2 YSLEER. The chain's CDR3 is CASSPTSGAYEQYF. The CDR3 nucleotides are TGCGCCAGCAGCCCGACTAGCGGAGCCTACGAGCAGTACTTC.

J is TRBJ2-2 and V is TRBV7-6; D remains ambiguous. CDR1 is SGHVS and CDR2 is FNYEAQ in the germline V gene. The CDR3 loop spans 16 amino acids. V shed 3 bases and J shed 1 base, with 12 bases lying between them. CDR3 sequence: CASSLIGGMNTGELFF. The CDR3 DNA reads as TGTGCCAGCAGCTTGATCGGCGGAATGAACACCGGGGAGCTGTTTTTT.

The rearrangement links TRBV2 to TRBJ1-1; no reliable D call. The germline V gene has CDR1 SNHLY and CDR2 FYNNEI. V was clipped by 8 bases and J by 13 bases, with 23 bases between them. CDR3 size: 13 residues. For the CDR3, the DNA is TGTGCCAGCGCCCCCCAAGGCAACACTTTGGGTTTCTTT. It yields the protein CASAPQGNTLGFF.

On this clonotype itself: A much larger clone sits a single nucleotide away, making a read error possible. The chain is built from TRBV28 and TRBJ2-5; maybe TRBD1 (6 bases). Looked up from germline, CDR1 is MDHEN and CDR2 is SYDVKM. The CDR3 contains 16 residues. CDR3 protein: CASNRGDNGPQGTQYF. Here the CDR3 DNA reads TGTGCCAGCAACCGTGGGGACAACGGCCCACAAGGGACCCAGTACTTC.

This clonotype was seen ten or more times. J is TRBJ2-5 and V is TRBV7-9, with D perhaps TRBD2 (6 bases). The V end was cut by 2 bases, the J end by 5 bases, with 15 bases between. The CDR3 has 15 amino acids. CDR1 and CDR2 (germline): SEHNR, FQNEAQ (reference sequence). DNA of the CDR3: TGTGCCAGCAGCTTATATCAGCTAGCGTCCGAGACCCAGTACTTC. It is translated as CASSLYQLASETQYF.

On this clonotype itself: It may be a read error: a sequence one base away is much more abundant. The CDR3 is CASSPTSYAGELFF. The CDR3 region has the DNA TGTGCCAGCAGCCCCACAAGTTACGCCGGGGAGCTGTTTTTT. V is TRBV7-9 and J is TRBJ2-2, with no clear D. V was shortened by 5 bases and J by 6 bases, with 13 bases between the two germline ends. Germline lookup yields CDR1 SEHNR and CDR2 FQNEAQ (reference sequence). This CDR3 contains 14 residues.

The chain links TRBV5-1 to TRBJ2-7; TRBD1 is a possible D gene (6 bases). The CDR3 loop spans 14 amino acids. V gave up 4 bases and J gave up 1 base, with 12 bases separating them. Looked up from germline, CDR1 is SGHRS and CDR2 is YFSETQ. CDR3 coding DNA: TGCGCCAGCAGCCCTTACGGACAGTCCTACGAGCAGTACTTC. Amino acids: CASSPYGQSYEQYF.

The rearrangement uses TRBV21-1 and TRBJ1-1; the table calls TRBD1, which could not be checked here. TRBV21-1 is marked as a pseudogene. This CDR3 contains 15 residues. The CDR3 protein is CASRIPGTGGTEAFF. CDR3 in DNA: TGTGCCAGCAGAATCCCTGGGACAGGGGGCACTGAAGCTTTCTTT.

Here the CDR3 DNA reads TGTGCCAGCAGTTACACCTTGCACGGTACGGTTGAAGCTTTCTTT. Amino acids: CASSYTLHGTVEAFF. The V and J genes are TRBV6-2 or TRBV6-3 and TRBJ1-1; the D is unclear. Trimming took 2 bases from V and 7 from J, leaving 17 bases between them. CDR3 length: 15 amino acids. Per germline, CDR1 MNHEY and CDR2 SVGEGT.

The rearrangement joins TRBV28 to TRBJ1-5, with D uncertain. Germline V CDR1 and CDR2: MDHEN, SYDVKM. The CDR3 spans 16 residues. V lost 2 bases and J 0 bases, leaving 11 bases between the germline ends. The CDR3 DNA sequence: TGTGCCAGCAGTTTAGTGACACTTCGTAGCAATCAGCCCCAGCATTTT. Protein sequence: CASSLVTLRSNQPQHF.